This T cell receptor (beta chain) came from a study of T cell repertoires in cytomegalovirus infection. Study at large: Epitope selection comprised recently identified HLA-C-restricted CMV epitopes and well-studied HLA-B-restricted CMV epitopes. In public TCR beta signatures, there were indications of both CMV infection and matching HLA type.

Regarding the study as a whole: Adding up the frequency of public TCR beta families identified people who carried CMV plus the relevant HLA. Dominating the ex vivo response were HLA-C-restricted CMV-specific TCR beta clonotypes.

This clonotype was seen a handful of times. No antigen is known for it. Deletions cut 4 bases from V and 8 bases from J, with 14 bases between. The germline V gene has CDR1 SEHNR and CDR2 FQNEAQ (reference sequence). This CDR3 spans 13 amino acids. One entry per CDR3 protein results from TCRdb running MiXCR on the reads. The sample consists of about 830,000 distinct CDR3 sequences, 30% to 35% of them appearing once. The source of this sequence is a human donor in good health (CMV status not recorded). Some clones in this sample may be carry-over from other donors' samples. Source: cultured CD8+ T cells from PBMCs, taken from culture after CMV antigen stimulation. The gene calls are TRBV7-9 and TRBJ1-1; D remains ambiguous. CDR3: CASSSGIYPEAFF. CDR3 DNA: TGTGCCAGCAGCTCGGGCATATATCCAGAAGCTTTCTTT.